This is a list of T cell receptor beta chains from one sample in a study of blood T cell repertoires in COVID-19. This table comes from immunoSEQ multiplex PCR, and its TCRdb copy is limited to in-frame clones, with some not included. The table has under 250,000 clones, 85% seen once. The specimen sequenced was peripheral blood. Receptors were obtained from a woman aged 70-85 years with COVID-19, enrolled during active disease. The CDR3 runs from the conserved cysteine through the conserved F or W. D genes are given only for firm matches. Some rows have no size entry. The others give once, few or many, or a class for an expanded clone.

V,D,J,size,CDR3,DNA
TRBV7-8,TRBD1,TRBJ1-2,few,CASSLETGTGAANYGYTF,TGTGCCAGCAGCTTAGAGACCGGGACAGGGGCGGCTAACTATGGCTACACCTTC
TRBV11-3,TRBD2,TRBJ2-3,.,CASSLSLAGVFTDTQYF,TGTGCCAGCAGCCTCTCACTAGCGGGGGTTTTCACAGATACGCAGTATTTT
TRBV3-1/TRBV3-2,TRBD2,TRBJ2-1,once,CASSRRTSGGLVDRSYNEQFF,TGTGCCAGCAGCCGTAGGACTAGCGGGGGACTTGTGGATAGGTCCTACAATGAGCAGTTCTTC
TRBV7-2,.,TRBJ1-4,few,CASSSLGGANEKLFF,TGTGCCAGCAGCTCGTTGGGAGGTGCTAATGAAAAACTGTTTTTT
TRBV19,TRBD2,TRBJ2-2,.,CASSSPALAGVRTGELFF,TGTGCCAGTAGTTCTCCCGCGCTAGCGGGAGTGCGGACCGGGGAGCTGTTTTTT
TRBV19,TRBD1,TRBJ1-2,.,CASGSGTGGVNYGYTF,TGTGCCAGTGGCTCCGGGACAGGGGGCGTCAACTATGGCTACACCTTC
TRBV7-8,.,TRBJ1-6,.,CASSLPDSDPYNYNSPLHF,TGTGCCAGCAGCTTACCCGACAGCGATCCCTATAACTATAATTCACCCCTCCACTTT
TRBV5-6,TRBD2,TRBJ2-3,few,CASSSVAGGGSTDTQYF,TGTGCCAGCAGCTCCGTCGCCGGGGGGGGAAGCACAGATACGCAGTATTTT
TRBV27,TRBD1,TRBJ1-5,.,CASSLRGTGGQPQHF,TGTGCCAGCAGTTTACGGGGGACAGGGGGTCAGCCCCAGCATTTT
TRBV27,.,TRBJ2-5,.,CASSLAGVQETQYF,TGTGCCAGCAGTTTGGCAGGGGTCCAAGAGACCCAGTACTTC
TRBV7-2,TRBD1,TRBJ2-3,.,CASSWGQGSDTQYF,TGTGCCAGCAGCTGGGGACAGGGATCGGATACGCAGTATTTT
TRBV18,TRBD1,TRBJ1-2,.,CASSPTGTGGTGYTF,TGTGCCAGCTCCCCCACCGGGACAGGGGGCACTGGCTACACCTTC
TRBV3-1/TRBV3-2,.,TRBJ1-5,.,CASSQGGGTPQHF,TGTGCCAGCAGCCAAGGGGGGGGAACCCCCCAGCATTTT
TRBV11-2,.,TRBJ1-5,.,CASSWTGLNQPQHF,TGTGCCAGCAGCTGGACGGGGTTAAATCAGCCCCAGCATTTT
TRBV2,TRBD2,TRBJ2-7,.,CASGQGLARYEQYF,TGTGCCAGCGGGCAGGGACTAGCGCGATACGAGCAGTACTTC